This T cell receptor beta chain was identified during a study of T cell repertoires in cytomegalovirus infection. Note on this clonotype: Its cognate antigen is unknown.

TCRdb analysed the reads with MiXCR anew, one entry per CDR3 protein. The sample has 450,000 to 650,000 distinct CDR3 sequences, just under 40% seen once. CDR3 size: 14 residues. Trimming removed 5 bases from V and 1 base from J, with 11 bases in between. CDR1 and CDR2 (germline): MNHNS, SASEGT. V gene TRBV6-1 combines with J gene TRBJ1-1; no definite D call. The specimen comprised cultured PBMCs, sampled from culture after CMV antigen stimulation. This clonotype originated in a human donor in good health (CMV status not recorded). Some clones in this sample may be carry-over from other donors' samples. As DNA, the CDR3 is TGTGCCAGCAGTTACGGCACTTCGAACACTGAAGCTTTCTTT. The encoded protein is CASSYGTSNTEAFF.